This T cell receptor beta chain was identified during a study of blood T cell repertoires in COVID-19. In the study overall: T cells, B-cell-depleted T cells, or PBMCs supplied cDNA or gDNA.

Authors' data handling: Estimation of nucleated cell counts was performed using reference gene primer amplification. The protocol was immunoSEQ multiplex PCR, while the TCRdb copy is restricted to in-frame clones and leaves out a portion. D and trimming were read from the DNA, whereas the V and J calls and clone size are those reported in that table. The data hold about 77,000 clones, with 80% observed a single time. The TCR sequence derives from a woman aged 70-85 years with acute or convalescent COVID-19. The sequencing sample was made of peripheral blood.

The CDR3 here is CASSLTGVTSYEQYF. As DNA, the CDR3 is TGTGCCAGCAGTCTGACAGGGGTCACCTCCTACGAGCAGTACTTC. V and J are TRBV6-5 and TRBJ2-7; 8 positions match TRBD1. Germline loops: CDR1 MNHEY, CDR2 SVGAGI. V trimming: 5 bases; J trimming: 0 bases; junction bases outside the gene matches: 6. This CDR3 region has 15 residues.